One and the same sample provided the 27 T cell receptor beta chains below, sequenced in a study of blood T cell repertoires in COVID-19. Profiled with immunoSEQ multiplex PCR; TCRdb holds only in-frame clones, not every one. The table records around 250,000 clones, approximately 77% of them present only once. The sequencing sample was made of peripheral blood. All receptors come from a woman younger than 35 with acute or convalescent COVID-19.

The gene calls are TRBV28 and TRBJ1-1; 9 bases match TRBD1. Germline V gene data show CDR1 as MDHEN and CDR2 as SYDVKM. CDR3 size: 14 residues. Losses at the gene ends were 6 bases for V and 6 bases for J; bases not matched to a gene: 8. The DNA of the CDR3 is TGTGCCAGCAGCCCGGGACAGGGTTTCGCTGAAGCTTTCTTT. Its protein product is CASSPGQGFAEAFF.

The chain employs TRBV28 and TRBJ2-7; 12 bases match TRBD1. The CDR3 loop spans 15 amino acids. V was pared by 6 bases and J by 4 bases, with 7 bases of the junction left unmatched. CDR1 MDHEN and CDR2 SYDVKM come from the germline V gene. CDR3 loop: CASSFGTGGFYEQYF. CDR3 DNA: TGTGCCAGCAGCTTTGGGACAGGGGGCTTTTACGAGCAGTACTTC.

This clone was picked up a small number of times. The CDR3 loop reads CAAGTSNEQFF. For the CDR3, the DNA is TGTGCCGCGGGGACCAGCAATGAGCAGTTCTTC. The genes are TRBV24-1 and TRBJ2-1; D possibly corresponds to TRBD2 (6 bases). This CDR3 region has 11 residues. V lost 12 bases to trimming and J lost 6 bases, with 11 bases between them. Per the germline V gene, CDR1 is KGHDR and CDR2 is SFDVKD.

This clone was observed a few times. V is TRBV19 and J is TRBJ1-1; D is ambiguous. The CDR3 is 16 amino acids. Germline CDR1 LNHDA, CDR2 SQIVND (reference sequence). Trimming left V 0 bases short and J 0 bases short, with 11 bases between. CDR3 sequence reads: CASSIDLWEMNTEAFF. CDR3 in DNA: TGTGCCAGTAGTATAGATCTATGGGAGATGAACACTGAAGCTTTCTTT.

This chain links TRBV5-5 with TRBJ1-5, with D tentatively TRBD1 (5 bases). V lost 0 bases and J 1 base, leaving 5 bases between the germline ends. The germline CDR1 and CDR2 sequences are SGHKS and YYEKEE (reference sequence). The CDR3 covers 14 residues. CDR3 amino acids: CASSLAGSNQPQHF. The DNA of the CDR3 is TGTGCCAGCAGCTTGGCAGGGAGCAATCAGCCCCAGCATTTT.

The V call is TRBV27, the J call TRBJ2-7; D not certain. Germline-derived CDR1 and CDR2 are MNHEY and SMNVEV (reference sequence). V lost 0 bases, J lost 4 bases, and 7 bases lay in between. The CDR3 totals 13 residues. The DNA for the CDR3 is TGTGCCAGCAGTTTATCGCCCCAGTACGAGCAGTACTTC. It is translated as CASSLSPQYEQYF.

The J gene is TRBJ2-2, the V gene TRBV7-2, with D uncertain. With 2 bases removed from V and 4 bases from J, the gap between germline ends came to 11 bases. Germline V gives CDR1 SGHTA, CDR2 FQGNSA. The CDR3 loop spans 15 amino acids. CDR3: CASSLSSLTTGELFF. The CDR3 DNA sequence: TGTGCCAGCAGCTTAAGTAGCCTGACCACCGGGGAGCTGTTTTTT.

V and J are TRBV19 and TRBJ1-2; TRBD1 matches 8 bases. Trimming cost V 6 bases and J 7 bases; bases outside gene matches: 10. The CDR3 is 14 amino acids. Germline loops: CDR1 LNHDA, CDR2 SQIVND (reference sequence). The CDR3 here is CASSYSPGQGGYTF. The CDR3 coding sequence is TGTGCCAGTAGCTATTCCCCCGGACAGGGTGGCTACACCTTC.

V and J are TRBV5-6 and TRBJ2-7, with 10 bases matching TRBD2. Germline assignment: CDR1 SGHDT and CDR2 YYEEEE. The CDR3 runs 15 residues. V was pared by 4 bases and J by 2 bases, with 6 bases of the junction left unmatched. CDR3 in amino acids: CASSPRTSGPYEQYF. The CDR3 DNA reads TGTGCCAGCAGCCCAAGGACTAGCGGCCCCTACGAGCAGTACTTC.

This rearrangement joins TRBV5-1 to TRBJ1-6; D perhaps matches TRBD1 (6 bases). Germline lookup yields CDR1 SGHRS and CDR2 YFSETQ. The CDR3 consists of 15 residues. The V end was cut by 0 bases, the J end by 5 bases, with 9 bases between. CDR3 sequence reads: CASSLGWTDNSPLHF. CDR3 nucleotides: TGCGCCAGCAGCTTGGGGTGGACAGATAATTCACCCCTCCACTTT.

The chain couples TRBV27 to TRBJ1-1; D is possibly TRBD1 (5 bases). The CDR3 runs 13 residues. The V end was cut by 4 bases, the J end by 4 bases, with 10 bases between. Germline V gives CDR1 MNHEY, CDR2 SMNVEV (reference sequence). This CDR3 reads CASSYGGGTEAFF. In DNA form, the CDR3 reads TGTGCCAGCAGTTATGGGGGGGGCACTGAAGCTTTCTTT.

The chain uses TRBV5-1 and TRBJ2-7, with 9 bases fitting TRBD2. The V segment lost 6 bases and the J segment 3 bases; nucleotides outside the gene matches: 13. Germline CDR1 SGHRS, CDR2 YFSETQ. The CDR3 totals 16 residues. The CDR3 loop reads CASKMRAGGTNYEQYF. For the CDR3, the DNA is TGCGCCAGCAAAATGAGGGCGGGAGGGACAAACTACGAGCAGTACTTC.

The J gene is TRBJ2-7, the V gene TRBV4-3; D gene uncertain. Germline V gives CDR1 LGHNA, CDR2 YSLEER. The CDR3 runs to 15 residues. Between the trimmed V and J ends, which lost 1 base and 2 bases, there was a span of 12 bases. The CDR3 sequence: CASSQVWAGPYEQYF. The CDR3 DNA sequence: TGCGCCAGCAGCCAAGTTTGGGCAGGCCCCTACGAGCAGTACTTC.

The CDR3 loop reads CASRLTLAGTTDTQYF. CDR3 DNA: TGTGCCAGCAGACTAACCCTAGCGGGAACCACAGATACGCAGTATTTT. The V and J genes are TRBV7-2 and TRBJ2-3; TRBD2 agrees at 9 bases. Germline lookup yields CDR1 SGHTA and CDR2 FQGNSA. The V and J ends lost 6 bases and 2 bases, in that order; junction bases with no gene match: 9. The CDR3 contains 16 residues.

This clone was observed at least ten times. The CDR3 bases are TGTGCCAGCAGTGACGGGACAGGGGGCTTCTACGAGCAGTACTTC. This translates into CASSDGTGGFYEQYF. The genes are TRBV6-1 and TRBJ2-7, with 12 bases matching TRBD1. This CDR3 has 15 residues. The ends lost 3 bases at V and 3 bases at J; junction bases unmatched: 3. Germline CDR1 and CDR2: MNHNS and SASEGT.

The V and J genes are TRBV7-2 and TRBJ2-3; 7 bases line up with TRBD1. Per the germline V gene, CDR1 is SGHTA and CDR2 is FQGNSA. This CDR3 has 17 amino acids. Trimming took 5 bases from V and 1 from J; bases not matched to a gene: 12. The CDR3 loop is CASSLGTVAVGTDTQYF. The CDR3 coding sequence is TGTGCCAGCAGCCTTGGGACAGTTGCCGTTGGCACAGATACGCAGTATTTT.

The rearrangement joins TRBV27 to TRBJ1-2; 7 bases align to TRBD1. V shed 3 bases and J 4 bases; nucleotides not matched to a gene: 5. The V gene's germline CDR1 is MNHEY and CDR2 SMNVEV (reference sequence). The CDR3 totals 14 residues. Here the CDR3 reads CASSLGQPSYGYTF. CDR3 in DNA: TGTGCCAGCAGTTTGGGACAGCCTTCCTATGGCTACACCTTC.

The chain joins TRBV5-4 to TRBJ1-2; TRBD1 agrees at 10 bases. J was trimmed by 4 bases and V by 0 bases; bases with no gene match: 0. The CDR3 has 14 residues. In germline, CDR1 is SGHNT, CDR2 YYREEE (reference sequence). The CDR3 region is CASSLGDRGYGYTF. The CDR3 region has the DNA TGTGCCAGCAGCTTGGGGGACAGGGGCTATGGCTACACCTTC.

This clone was seen a single time. The V call is TRBV27, the J call TRBJ2-1, with D possibly matching TRBD1 (5 bases). Trimming left V 3 bases short and J 9 bases short, with 9 bases between. From germline, CDR1 is MNHEY and CDR2 SMNVEV (reference sequence). This CDR3 is 12 amino acids long. The DNA of the CDR3 is TGTGCCAGCAGTTTTGGGGCCGGTGAGCAGTTCTTC. It is translated as CASSFGAGEQFF.

This chain connects TRBV28 to TRBJ2-7, with 8 bases that match TRBD1. Germline lookup yields CDR1 MDHEN and CDR2 SYDVKM. With V trimmed by 3 bases and J by 3 bases, 4 bases remained unmatched. The CDR3 extends over 14 amino acids. The CDR3 region is CASSLAGGDYEQYF. The CDR3 coding sequence is TGTGCCAGCAGTTTGGCAGGGGGCGACTACGAGCAGTACTTC.

This clone was detected many times. The J gene is TRBJ1-2, the V gene TRBV4-3; no clear D gene. Germline lookup yields CDR1 LGHNA and CDR2 YSLEER. The CDR3 loop spans 15 amino acids. V was cut by 1 base and J by 0 bases, with 9 bases left in between. In nucleotides, the CDR3 is TGCGCCAGCAGCCAAGTCCCCACAGCTAACTATGGCTACACCTTC. Translated, it gives CASSQVPTANYGYTF.

The table lists this clone with a count of one. This chain links TRBV13 with TRBJ2-7, with a possible D match to TRBD1 (6 bases). Germline V gene lookup returns CDR1 PRHDT and CDR2 FYEKMQ (reference sequence). The CDR3 consists of 12 residues. Trimming pared 5 bases from V and 6 bases from J, leaving 11 bases between. CDR3 sequence reads: CASSKTGPEQYF. The CDR3 region has the DNA TGTGCCAGCAGCAAGACAGGCCCCGAGCAGTACTTC.

The V gene is TRBV5-6, the J gene TRBJ1-5, with 8 bases aligning to TRBD1. The germline V gene has CDR1 SGHDT and CDR2 YYEEEE. CDR3 length: 18 residues. Losses at the gene ends were 2 bases for V and 1 base for J; bases not matched to a gene: 11. CDR3: CASSFWAGGGRSNQPQHF. CDR3 in DNA: TGTGCCAGCAGCTTCTGGGCAGGGGGCGGAAGGAGCAATCAGCCCCAGCATTTT.

The chain has TRBV18 and TRBJ2-7; the D is unclear. This CDR3 has 16 amino acids. The germline CDR1 and CDR2 sequences are KGHSH and LQKENI. With 3 bases removed from V and 2 bases from J, the gap between germline ends came to 17 bases. Written as DNA, the CDR3 is TGTGCCAGCTCACCTTTCTTCTTGGGCAGACCCTACGAGCAGTACTTC. Protein sequence: CASSPFFLGRPYEQYF.

To note about this clone: This sample includes further DNA sequences coding for the same CDR3. The V and J genes are TRBV28 and TRBJ1-2, with 8 bases fitting TRBD1. Germline V gives CDR1 MDHEN, CDR2 SYDVKM. The CDR3 loop spans 13 amino acids. Trimming at V came to 3 bases and at J to 6 bases, leaving 3 bases not matched to a gene. The CDR3 sequence is CASSLDRVDGYTF. CDR3 DNA: TGTGCCAGCAGTTTGGACAGGGTAGATGGCTACACCTTC.

The chain uses TRBV11-2 and TRBJ2-3; 8 positions agree with TRBD2. This CDR3 is 16 amino acids long. V trimming: 0 bases; J trimming: 3 bases; junction bases outside the gene matches: 5. Looked up from germline, CDR1 is SGHAT and CDR2 is FQNNGV. This CDR3 reads CASSLDLAGFTDTQYF. DNA for the CDR3: TGTGCCAGCAGCTTAGATCTAGCGGGCTTTACAGATACGCAGTATTTT.

The chain employs TRBV14 and TRBJ2-2; the D is unclear. The CDR3 has 12 amino acids. V lost 6 bases, J lost 5 bases, and 7 bases lay in between. The germline gives CDR1 SGHDN, CDR2 FVKESK. Written as DNA, the CDR3 is TGTGCCAGCAGGAGCGATACCGGGGAGCTGTTTTTT. Its translation is CASRSDTGELFF.